This T cell receptor beta chain was obtained from a study of T-cell reconstitution after alpha-beta-depleted transplantation in children. Study-wide results and caveats: In patients about two months after transplant, alpha-beta T cells reportedly arose from several hundred expanded graft clones.

The TCRbeta library incorporated unique molecular identifiers. Each CDR3 protein is one row after TCRdb ran MiXCR on the PCR reads. Among a few hundred thousand distinct CDR3 sequences listed, about 16% were seen once. This clonotype occurred a few times. Its antigen is unidentified. The CDR3 loop spans 14 amino acids. Looked up from germline, CDR1 is MGHRA and CDR2 is YSYEKL. V gave up 0 bases and J gave up 2 bases; unmatched junction bases: 0. This chain connects TRBV4-1 to TRBJ1-2, with 7 bases that match TRBD1. The material sequenced was PBMCs, mostly from graft donor cells, taken 360 days after TCRalphabeta/CD19-depleted stem cell transplant. This sequence was found in a boy younger than two who had a stem cell transplant for Wiskott-Aldrich syndrome, so the T cells may come from the graft donor. The CDR3 DNA is TGCGCCAGCAGCCAAGAACAGGGGAACTATGGCTACACCTTC. This codes for CASSQEQGNYGYTF.